The T cell receptor beta chain under discussion was sequenced for a study of technical replicates of blood from a handful of donors. Some clones are missing from TCRdb's copy, which holds only in-frame ones; the method was immunoSEQ multiplex PCR. Among some 87,000 clones listed, about 92% were seen once. The CDR3 runs 19 residues. V lost 0 bases and J 1 base, leaving 19 bases between the germline ends. Germline-derived CDR1 and CDR2 are SGHVS and FQNEAQ. The chain combines TRBV7-8 with TRBJ2-1; no definite D call. Sequencing was done on a sample of T cells isolated from PBMCs. This sequence was found in a human donor in good health. The CDR3 DNA reads TGTGCCAGCAGCTTAGCGAGGTTCCGGATAGTTATTTCCTACAATGAGCAGTTCTTC. This sequence encodes CASSLARFRIVISYNEQFF.